This T cell receptor beta chain was observed in a study of shared clonotypes between healthy human individuals. Study results and caveats: Some clonotypes were shared by all four sorted-subset donors, while others were not shared. The non-shared ones had lower generation probabilities than the shared ones.

In the original workflow: As immunoSEQ supplied junction-only sequences (without quality scores), filtering differed. Using immunoSEQ multiplex PCR, the repertoire was profiled, and TCRdb retains in-frame clones only, with some absent. The V and J calls and clone size were taken over from that table, and D and trimming were inferred from the DNA. The sample contains about 1 million clones, about 80% of which appear only once. The CDR3 covers 12 residues. Germline values: CDR1 SGHAT, CDR2 FQNNGV. V was clipped by 5 bases and J by 8 bases, with 12 bases between them. With regard to this clone: Antigen: not known.

The chain has TRBV11-2 and TRBJ1-1; D remains ambiguous. The source of this sequence is a man between 18 and 35 years old in good health. Sequenced sample: memory CD4+ T cells sorted from blood. Subset given: CD45RA-negative fraction. In nucleotides, the CDR3 is TGTGCCAGCAGCACTAACAACCTCGAAGCTTTCTTT. Protein product: CASSTNNLEAFF. Filled out from reference TRBV11-2 and TRBJ1-1, the complete variable domain reads EAGVAQSPRYKIIEKRQSVAFWCNPISGHATLYWYQQILGQGPKLLIQFQNNGVVDDSQLPKDRFSAERLKGVDSTLKIQPAKLEDSAVYLCASSTNNLEAFFGQGTRLTVV.